The sequence of this T cell receptor (beta chain) was determined in a study of CD4 T cells in relation to SARS-CoV-2 and coronaviruses. Overall study: Median patient age was about 41 years, spanning 21 to 72 years. Broader study findings: Culture-expanded clones reflect memory recall rather than primary priming during culture.

Data came from immunoSEQ multiplex PCR; TCRdb stores just in-frame clones and leaves some out. The sample includes more than 30,000 clones, 80% to 90% of them seen just once. A word on this clone: Its cognate antigen is unknown.

The sequencing sample was made of memory CD4+ T cells from PBMCs. This clonotype was obtained from an adult with COVID-19.

The CDR3 sequence is CASSYVNSRQPQHF. The CDR3 region has the DNA TGTGCCAGCAGTTATGTTAACAGCCGGCAGCCCCAGCATTTT. This chain uses TRBV6-2 or TRBV6-3 with TRBJ1-5, with no clear D. The germline V gene encodes CDR1 MNHEY and CDR2 SVGEGT. This CDR3 is 14 amino acids long. V lost 3 bases, J lost 7 bases, and 13 bases lay in between.